The sequence of this TCR beta chain was determined in a study of graft-versus-host responses after intestinal transplantation. As for the study in general: Anti-thymocyte globulin was used for induction in all recipients, who then took tacrolimus and steroids for two to four years.

TCRdb's table, derived via immunoSEQ multiplex PCR, lists solely in-frame clones and lacks some. This repertoire shows roughly 20,000 clones, under 75% found once; its top ten account for around 8.2%. Comments on this clone: Its specificity is unknown.

CDR1 is DFQATT and CDR2 is SNEGSKA in the germline V gene (reference sequence). This CDR3 has 11 residues. Processed graft tissue released its intraepithelial and lamina propria lymphocytes. Study results and caveats: Some patients had graft-donor T cell macrochimerism. In their allografts, the ratios of graft-versus-host to host-versus-graft T cell clones were high. Early post-transplant falls in HvG clones accompanied the peak levels of circulating GvH clones.

The starting material was ileum tissue, obtained approximately 3 weeks after intestinal transplant. The chain uses TRBV20-1 and TRBJ1-1; no reliable D call. This receptor was identified in a human patient who received an intestinal transplant, so some T cells may come from the graft donor. Here the CDR3 reads CSLLLYTEAFF. The CDR3 region has the DNA TGCAGCCTCCTTCTGTACACTGAAGCTTTCTTT.